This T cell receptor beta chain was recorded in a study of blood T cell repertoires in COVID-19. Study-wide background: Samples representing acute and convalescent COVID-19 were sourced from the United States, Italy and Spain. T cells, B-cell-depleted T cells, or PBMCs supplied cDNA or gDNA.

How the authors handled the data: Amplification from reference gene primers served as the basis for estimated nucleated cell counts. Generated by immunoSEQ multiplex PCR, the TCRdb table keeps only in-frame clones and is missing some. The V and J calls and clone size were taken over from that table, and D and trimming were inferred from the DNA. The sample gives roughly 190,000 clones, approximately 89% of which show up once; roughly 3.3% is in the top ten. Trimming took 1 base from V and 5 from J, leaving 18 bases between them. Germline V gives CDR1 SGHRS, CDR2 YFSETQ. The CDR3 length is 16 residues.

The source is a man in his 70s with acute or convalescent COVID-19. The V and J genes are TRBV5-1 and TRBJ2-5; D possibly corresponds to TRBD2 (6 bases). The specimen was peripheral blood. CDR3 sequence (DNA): TGCGCCAGCAGCTTGACCGCTGGGGCTAGCGAGGAGACCCAGTACTTC. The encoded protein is CASSLTAGASEETQYF.